The clone carrying this T cell receptor beta chain was picked up a small number of times. Amplification of TCR beta CDR3 regions used RNA as the template. The HTBI primer set drove a first-round RT-PCR of the TCR CDR3. TCRdb processed the multiplex PCR reads anew with MiXCR; each CDR3 protein has one entry. The sample yields around 420,000 distinct CDR3 sequences, roughly 14% seen once. This entry comes from a study of T cells in Graves' hyperthyroidism and ophthalmopathy. Germline lookup yields CDR1 SGHRS and CDR2 YFSETQ. The V end was cut by 0 bases, the J end by 6 bases, with 13 bases between. The CDR3 runs 14 residues.

The receptor was isolated from a woman under 30 with Graves' hyperthyroidism. Specimen: blood. V is TRBV5-1 and J is TRBJ2-7; D remains unclear. CDR3 loop: CASSLVGQRGEQYF. In nucleotides, the CDR3 is TGCGCCAGCAGCTTGGTGGGCCAGAGAGGCGAGCAGTACTTC.